This T cell receptor (beta chain) was captured in a study of T cell responses to AZD1222 COVID-19 vaccine. The study, taken as a whole, reports: The study found vaccine-associated CD4 TCRs spanning spike, dominant at 160-218 and 743-854. Breadth and depth of Spike-specific TCRs rose after two AZD1222 doses. White British ancestry dominated among donors, who included more females, and clonal diversity was possibly underestimated.

CDR3 size: 12 residues. CDR1 is SGDLS and CDR2 is YYNGEE in the germline V gene. For this clone: The antigen is undetermined. At one of its ends the junction is not consistent with the germline gene, which may arise from a read error.

Profiled with immunoSEQ multiplex PCR; TCRdb holds only in-frame clones, not every one. The repertoire holds 200,000 to 300,000 clones, with approximately 93% as singletons. Sequencing was performed on peripheral blood, taken on day 0 of AZD1222 vaccination. The source is an adult in good health. This chain joins TRBV9 and TRBJ1-2; D is uncertain. Here the CDR3 reads CASSVHSGEPLF. Here the CDR3 DNA reads TGTGCCAGCAGCGTACATTCAGGCGAGCCCCTATTC.